These 17 T cell receptor beta chains originate from one sample sequenced in a study of beta chain features in type 1 diabetes (dated by TCRdb to 2017 to 2018). Receptor amplification or capture employed the immunoSEQ multiplex PCR assay. The entire isolated RNA was reverse transcribed using the High Capacity cDNA Reverse Transcription Kit, and thus expressed TCRB transcripts were sequenced. Sourced from immuneACCESS, this table was stored by TCRdb with only in-frame sequences that have V and J called. A share of the clones is absent; for the studies checked, an unresolved V gene accounts for under half, and the remainder has no known explanation. Across this sample there are under 200,000 clones, with 6.5% to 10% seen only once. The ten largest account for about 0.5% of the sample. Antigen specificity for these receptors is unknown. Results and caveats for the whole study, not just this receptor: A moderate but significant shortening of TCRB CDR3 length was observed in type 1 diabetes patients in all four CD4+ subsets.

Sequencing was done on a sample of central memory CD4+ T cells from blood. The receptors were gathered from a woman between 18 and 29 years old with type 1 diabetes.

In its sample, this clone was seen many times. The gene calls are TRBV5-1 and TRBJ2-1; D is possibly TRBD2 (5 bases). The CDR3 runs 14 residues. The germline V gene has CDR1 SGHRS and CDR2 YFSETQ. Trimming took off 2 bases at V and 5 bases at J, with 11 bases between the two ends. The CDR3 reads CASSFLDWDNEQFF. The CDR3 DNA reads TGCGCCAGCAGCTTCCTGGACTGGGACAATGAGCAGTTCTTC.

This clone was observed a few times. V gene TRBV7-6 combines with J gene TRBJ1-6, with 7 bases fitting TRBD1. Germline CDR1 reads SGHVS; CDR2 reads FNYEAQ. V lost 5 bases to trimming and J lost 7 bases; unmatched junction nucleotides: 5. The CDR3 contains 14 residues. CDR3 loop: CASSQQGRNSPLHF. The CDR3 DNA is TGTGCCAGCAGCCAACAGGGGAGGAATTCACCCCTCCACTTT.

The gene calls are TRBV9 and TRBJ1-1, with a possible D match to TRBD1 (6 bases). Germline V lookup: CDR1 SGDLS, CDR2 YYNGEE. The V end was cut by 0 bases, the J end by 1 base, with 10 bases between. The CDR3 has 15 amino acids. For the CDR3, the DNA is TGTGCCAGCAGCGTAGCTGTGGACAGGAACACTGAAGCTTTCTTT. This sequence encodes CASSVAVDRNTEAFF. Supplemented by reference TRBV9 and TRBJ1-1, the full variable domain reads DSGVTQTPKHLITATGQRVTLRCSPRSGDLSVYWYQQSLDQGLQFLIQYYNGEERAKGNILERFSAQQFPDLHSELNLSSLELGDSALYFCASSVAVDRNTEAFFGQGTRLTVV.

There are a few counts of this clone. The chain has TRBV5-1 and TRBJ2-3; D may be TRBD2 (5 bases). CDR1 SGHRS and CDR2 YFSETQ come from the germline V gene. This CDR3 is built from 11 residues. The V and J ends lost 6 bases and 6 bases respectively, with 8 bases between them. The CDR3 region is CASKRADTQYF. The CDR3 DNA reads as TGCGCCAGCAAGAGGGCCGATACGCAGTATTTT.

Ten or more counts support this clone. This chain links TRBV10-3 with TRBJ2-2; 10 positions agree with TRBD1. The junction had 2 bases not matched to a gene; V was cut back by 7 bases and J by 0 bases. The CDR3 covers 15 residues. Germline V gene lookup returns CDR1 ENHRY and CDR2 SYGVKD. In nucleotides, the CDR3 is TGTGCCATCATGACAGGGGGCGCGAACACCGGGGAGCTGTTTTTT. Its protein product is CAIMTGGANTGELFF.

This clone has a handful of counts. This chain uses TRBV6-5 with TRBJ1-2; 7 bases fit TRBD1. V shed 6 bases, J shed 8 bases, and the junction held 6 bases outside the gene matches. There are 12 residues in the CDR3. Germline V CDR1 and CDR2: MNHEY, SVGAGI. The CDR3 is CASRTGAVGYTF. The CDR3 DNA reads as TGTGCCAGCAGAACAGGGGCGGTAGGCTACACCTTC.

This clone was counted only a few times. The V and J genes are TRBV4-2 and TRBJ1-2, with 9 bases matching TRBD1. Germline loops: CDR1 LGHNA, CDR2 YNFKEQ. The CDR3 runs 15 residues. The trim removed 4 bases at V and 2 bases at J, leaving 5 bases unmatched. CDR3 loop: CASSPRTGENYGYTF. In nucleotides, the CDR3 is TGTGCCAGCAGCCCCAGGACAGGGGAGAACTATGGCTACACCTTC.

The V and J genes are TRBV29-1 and TRBJ2-3, with 10 bases matching TRBD2. V lost 7 bases and J lost 1; bases outside the gene matches: 11. The CDR3 extends over 16 amino acids. Germline CDR1 SQVTM, CDR2 ANQGSEA. CDR3: CSASPSGRAGTDTQYF. The CDR3 coding sequence is TGCAGCGCTAGCCCAAGCGGGAGGGCCGGCACAGATACGCAGTATTTT.

This clone was seen more than once but under ten times. V gene TRBV19 combines with J gene TRBJ2-5; D possibly corresponds to TRBD2 (6 bases). Per germline, CDR1 LNHDA and CDR2 SQIVND (reference sequence). The ends were cut back, 7 bases at V and 4 bases at J, with 13 bases in the middle. This CDR3 region has 13 residues. This chain's CDR3 is CASTRGWGETQYF. CDR3 coding DNA: TGTGCCAGTACGCGGGGTTGGGGAGAGACCCAGTACTTC.

The sample holds a few counts of this clone. The chain recombines TRBV4-1 with TRBJ1-2; D unclear. V was pared by 5 bases and J by 4 bases, with 8 bases between. CDR1 and CDR2 (germline): MGHRA, YSYEKL. This CDR3 spans 12 amino acids. DNA for the CDR3: TGCGCCAGCAGCAGGTCAGGCTATGGCTACACCTTC. Protein product: CASSRSGYGYTF.

In its sample, this clone was seen once. This rearrangement joins TRBV5-1 to TRBJ2-1, with 10 bases that match TRBD2. J was trimmed by 6 bases and V by 1 base; bases with no gene match: 4. The CDR3 loop spans 15 amino acids. Germline CDR1 is SGHRS and CDR2 is YFSETQ. The CDR3 coding sequence is TGCGCCAGCAGCTTGTCTAGCGGGAGTTTCAATGAGCAGTTCTTC. The encoded protein is CASSLSSGSFNEQFF.

This clone was picked up a small number of times. The chain carries TRBV12-5 and TRBJ2-4; 10 bases are shared with TRBD1. Looked up from germline, CDR1 is LGHNT and CDR2 is FRNRAP. The trim removed 6 bases at V and 7 bases at J, leaving 0 bases unmatched. CDR3 length equals 12 residues. The CDR3 DNA follows: TGTGCTAGTGGGGACAGGGGGAACATTCAGTACTTC. Its translation: CASGDRGNIQYF.

The chain combines TRBV27 with TRBJ2-2; 7 nucleotides agree with TRBD2. The germline V gene encodes CDR1 MNHEY and CDR2 SMNVEV (reference sequence). V dropped 0 bases and J dropped 9; count of bases not matched to a gene: 7. CDR3 length equals 15 residues. In nucleotides, the CDR3 is TGTGCCAGCAGTTTATCGTTCGGGGGGTACCGGGAGCTGTTTTTT. Translation: CASSLSFGGYRELFF.

The sample holds a few counts of this clone. The chain couples TRBV7-2 to TRBJ2-2; 9 nucleotides align to TRBD1. Per the germline V gene, CDR1 is SGHTA and CDR2 is FQGNSA. V shed 2 bases and J 5 bases; nucleotides not matched to a gene: 9. CDR3 size: 17 residues. CDR3 bases: TGTGCCAGCAGCTTACGGTGGGCGACAGGGGGAACCGGGGAGCTGTTTTTT. It yields the protein CASSLRWATGGTGELFF. The full variable domain, with the rest looked up from reference TRBV7-2 and TRBJ2-2, is GAGVSQSPSNKVTEKGKDVELRCDPISGHTALYWYRQSLGQGLEFLIYFQGNSAPDKSGLPSDRFSAERTGGSVSTLTIQRTQQEDSAVYLCASSLRWATGGTGELFFGEGSRLTVL.

The chain combines TRBV7-9 with TRBJ1-2; TRBD1 is a possible D gene (6 bases). The CDR3 has 14 residues. Germline CDR1 SEHNR, CDR2 FQNEAQ (reference sequence). The V end was cut by 5 bases, the J end by 4 bases, with 14 bases between. The CDR3 spells CASSAGQGIYGYTF. CDR3 DNA: TGTGCCAGCAGCGCAGGTCAGGGGATCTATGGCTACACCTTC. The full variable domain, its missing parts supplied by reference TRBV7-9 and TRBJ1-2, is DTGVSQNPRHKITKRGQNVTFRCDPISEHNRLYWYRQTLGQGPEFLTYFQNEAQLEKSRLLSDRFSAERPKGSFSTLEIQRTEQGDSAMYLCASSAGQGIYGYTFGSGTRLTVV.

The V gene is TRBV10-3, the J gene TRBJ1-5; the match to TRBD1 covers 9 bases. Losses at the gene ends were 3 bases for V and 7 bases for J; bases not matched to a gene: 7. Germline CDR1 and CDR2: ENHRY and SYGVKD. This CDR3 comprises 15 residues. The CDR3 bases are TGTGCCATCAGTGATATGACAGGGGGACTACAGCCCCAGCATTTT. It encodes CAISDMTGGLQPQHF.

This clone was counted between two and nine times. The chain recombines TRBV2 with TRBJ2-5; D call uncertain. This CDR3 has 12 residues. CDR1 and CDR2 (germline): SNHLY, FYNNEI. V lost 10 bases to trimming and J lost 1 base, with 10 bases between them. The CDR3 DNA reads TGTGCCACCGCATACTCCCAAGAGACCCAGTACTTC. Its translation: CATAYSQETQYF.